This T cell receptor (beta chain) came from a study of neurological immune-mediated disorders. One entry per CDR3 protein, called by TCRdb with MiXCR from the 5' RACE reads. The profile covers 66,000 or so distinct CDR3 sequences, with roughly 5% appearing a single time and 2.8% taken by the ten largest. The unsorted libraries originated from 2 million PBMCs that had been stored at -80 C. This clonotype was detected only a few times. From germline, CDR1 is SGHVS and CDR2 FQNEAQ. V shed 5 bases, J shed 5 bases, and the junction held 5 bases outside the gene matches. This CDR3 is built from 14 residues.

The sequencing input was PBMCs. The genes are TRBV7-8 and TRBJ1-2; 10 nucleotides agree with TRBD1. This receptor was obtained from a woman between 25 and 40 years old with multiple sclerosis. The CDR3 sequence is CASSRGQGSYGYTF. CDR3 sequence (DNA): TGTGCCAGCAGCCGGGGACAGGGGTCATATGGCTACACCTTC. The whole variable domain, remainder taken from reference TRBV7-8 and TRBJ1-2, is GAGVSQSPRYKVAKRGQDVALRCDPISGHVSLFWYQQALGQGPEFLTYFQNEAQLDKSGLPSDRFFAERPEGSVSTLKIQRTQQEDSAVYLCASSRGQGSYGYTFGSGTRLTVV.